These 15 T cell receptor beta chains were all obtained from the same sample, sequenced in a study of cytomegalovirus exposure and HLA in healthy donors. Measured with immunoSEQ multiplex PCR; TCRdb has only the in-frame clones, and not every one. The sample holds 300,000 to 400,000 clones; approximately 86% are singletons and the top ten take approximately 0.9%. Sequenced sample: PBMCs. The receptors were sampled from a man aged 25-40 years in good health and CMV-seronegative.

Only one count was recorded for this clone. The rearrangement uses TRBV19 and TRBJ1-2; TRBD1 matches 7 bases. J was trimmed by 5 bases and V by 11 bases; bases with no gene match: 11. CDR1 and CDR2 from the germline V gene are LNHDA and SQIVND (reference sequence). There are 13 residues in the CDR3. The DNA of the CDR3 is TGTGCCTCACGACAGGGACAAACTTATGGCTACACCTTC. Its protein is CASRQGQTYGYTF.

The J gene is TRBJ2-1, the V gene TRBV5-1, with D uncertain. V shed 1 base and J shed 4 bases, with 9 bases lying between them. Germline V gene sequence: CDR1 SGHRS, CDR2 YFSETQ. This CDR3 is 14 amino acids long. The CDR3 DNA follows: TGCGCCAGCAGCTTGTCCTCTGTATACAATGAGCAGTTCTTC. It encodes CASSLSSVYNEQFF.

The DNA of the CDR3 is TGCAGCGTTGATGAAGGGGCCACCGGGGAGCTGTTTTTT. Protein sequence: CSVDEGATGELFF. The chain carries TRBV29-1 and TRBJ2-2; possibly TRBD1 for D (5 bases). The germline V gene has CDR1 SQVTM and CDR2 ANQGSEA. V gave up 3 bases and J gave up 4 bases, with 9 bases separating them. The CDR3 spans 13 residues.

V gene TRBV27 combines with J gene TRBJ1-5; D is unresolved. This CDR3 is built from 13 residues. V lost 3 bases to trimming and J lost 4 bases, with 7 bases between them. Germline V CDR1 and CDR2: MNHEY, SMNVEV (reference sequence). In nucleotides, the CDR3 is TGTGCCAGCAGTTTGCGGCAGAATCAGCCCCAGCATTTT. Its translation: CASSLRQNQPQHF.

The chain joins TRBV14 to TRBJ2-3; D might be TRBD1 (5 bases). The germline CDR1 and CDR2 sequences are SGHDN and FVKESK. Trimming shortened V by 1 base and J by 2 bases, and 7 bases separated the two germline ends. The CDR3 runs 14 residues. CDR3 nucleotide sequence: TGTGCCAGCAGCCAAGTAGGGGCCACAGATACGCAGTATTTT. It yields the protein CASSQVGATDTQYF.

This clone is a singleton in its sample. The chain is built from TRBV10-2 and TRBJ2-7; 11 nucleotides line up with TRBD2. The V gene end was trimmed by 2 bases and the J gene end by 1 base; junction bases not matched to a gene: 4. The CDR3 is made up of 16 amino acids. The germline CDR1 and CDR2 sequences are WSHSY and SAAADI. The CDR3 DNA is TGCGCCAGCAGTGAGCGGGCTAGCGGGGGGTCCTACGAGCAGTACTTC. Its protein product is CASSERASGGSYEQYF.

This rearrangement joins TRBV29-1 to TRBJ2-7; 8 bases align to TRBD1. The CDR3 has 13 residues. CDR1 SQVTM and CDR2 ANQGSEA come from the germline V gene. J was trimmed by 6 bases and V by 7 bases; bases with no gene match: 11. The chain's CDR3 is CSGEGQDPSEQYF. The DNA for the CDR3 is TGCAGCGGAGAGGGACAGGACCCTTCCGAGCAGTACTTC.

The CDR3 sequence is CASSVREHEKLFF. In nucleotides, the CDR3 is TGTGCCAGCTCAGTTCGGGAACATGAAAAACTGTTTTTT. The chain joins TRBV18 to TRBJ1-4, with no clear D. Trimming took 5 bases from V and 6 from J, leaving 10 bases between them. CDR3 length: 13 residues. Germline V gives CDR1 KGHSH, CDR2 LQKENI.

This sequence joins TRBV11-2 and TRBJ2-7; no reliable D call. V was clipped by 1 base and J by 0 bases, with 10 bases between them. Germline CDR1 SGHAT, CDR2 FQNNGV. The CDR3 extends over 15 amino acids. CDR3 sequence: CASSLVVGNSYEQYF. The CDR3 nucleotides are TGTGCCAGCAGCTTAGTGGTGGGCAACTCCTACGAGCAGTACTTC.

DNA for the CDR3: TGTGCCATCAGTGATTTAGGCAGCGCAACTAATGAAAAACTGTTTTTT. Translated: CAISDLGSATNEKLFF. The gene calls are TRBV10-3 and TRBJ1-4; no reliable D call. This CDR3 contains 16 residues. Trimming removed 3 bases at V and 0 bases at J, with 11 bases between. Germline assignment: CDR1 ENHRY and CDR2 SYGVKD.

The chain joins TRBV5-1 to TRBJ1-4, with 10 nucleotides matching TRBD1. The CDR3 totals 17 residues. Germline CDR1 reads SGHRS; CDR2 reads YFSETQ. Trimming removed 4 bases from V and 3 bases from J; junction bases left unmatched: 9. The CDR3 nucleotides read TGCGCCAGCAGCCCCGGGACAGGGGTCCCGTCTAATGAAAAACTGTTTTTT. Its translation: CASSPGTGVPSNEKLFF.

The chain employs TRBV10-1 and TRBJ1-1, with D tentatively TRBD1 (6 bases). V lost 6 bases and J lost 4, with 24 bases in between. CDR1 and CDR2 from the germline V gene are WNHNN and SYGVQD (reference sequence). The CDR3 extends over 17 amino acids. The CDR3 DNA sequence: TGCGCCAGCAGAGAGATAAGGGGTGAGGGAGGGGGCACTGAAGCTTTCTTT. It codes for CASREIRGEGGGTEAFF.

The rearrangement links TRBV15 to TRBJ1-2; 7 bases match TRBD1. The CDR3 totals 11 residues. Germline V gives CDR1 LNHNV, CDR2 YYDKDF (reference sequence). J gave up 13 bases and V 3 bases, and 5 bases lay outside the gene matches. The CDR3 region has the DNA TGTGCCACCAGCAGCGTACAGGGGATCACCTTC. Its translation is CATSSVQGITF.

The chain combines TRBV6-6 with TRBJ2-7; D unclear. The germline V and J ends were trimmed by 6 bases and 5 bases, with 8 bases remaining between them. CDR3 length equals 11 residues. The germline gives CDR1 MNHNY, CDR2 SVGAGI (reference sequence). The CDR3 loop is CASSPGNEQYF. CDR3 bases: TGTGCCAGCAGCCCGGGTAACGAGCAGTACTTC.

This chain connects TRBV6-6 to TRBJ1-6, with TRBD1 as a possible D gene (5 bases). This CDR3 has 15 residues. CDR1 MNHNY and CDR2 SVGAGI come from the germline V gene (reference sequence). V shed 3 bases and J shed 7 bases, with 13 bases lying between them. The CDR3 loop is CASSYESGGNSPLHF. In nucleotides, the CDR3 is TGTGCCAGCAGTTATGAATCGGGGGGAAATTCACCCCTCCACTTT.